Listed below are T cell receptor beta chains from one sample, sequenced in a study of T cell repertoires in cytomegalovirus infection. TCRdb reprocessed the reads with MiXCR, giving one entry per CDR3 protein. The sample records about 78,000 distinct CDR3 sequences, approximately 42% being singletons. Their antigens remain unidentified. The sample consisted of CD8+ T cells from cultured PBMCs, taken from culture after CMV antigen stimulation. The source of these receptors is a human donor in good health (CMV status not recorded). Some clones in this sample may be carry-over from other donors' samples. Both conserved end residues are trimmed from each CDR3. Each record gives: J gene, clone size, V gene, CDR3 protein. Rows give clone size only sometimes, using once, few, many, or a class for an expanded clone.

>TRBJ1-2|-|TRBV4-1
ASSPLAGGNYGYT
>TRBJ2-7|-|TRBV6-2/TRBV6-3
ASSYQRYASYEQY
>TRBJ2-3|-|TRBV6-4
ASSDQAGESDTQY
>TRBJ2-3|-|TRBV7-2
ASSFVGQGADTQY
>TRBJ2-7|-|TRBV7-8
ASSLATPGTWPSEQY
>TRBJ2-7|many|TRBV2
ASSEGGGDFPYEQY
>TRBJ1-1|-|TRBV20-1
SAPSGYYPATEAF
>TRBJ1-5|-|TRBV28
ASSFSGQGDQPQH
>TRBJ2-1|many|TRBV7-9
ASSFSYNEQF
>TRBJ2-7|-|TRBV7-8
ASRRLATTYEQY
>TRBJ2-3|once|TRBV6-2/TRBV6-3
ASSEEGFSADTQY
>TRBJ2-6|few|TRBV27
ASSLFGRSESGANVLT
>TRBJ2-5|-|TRBV7-9
ASRSGGTRRAETQY
>TRBJ2-1|-|TRBV6-5
ASSYGTPNEQF
>TRBJ1-5|-|TRBV27
ASSGRGRPNQPQH
>TRBJ1-3|-|TRBV11-1
ASSLHRGGETGNTIY